Here is one T cell receptor beta chain with its context. What it binds is not known. This specimen belongs to a study of cytomegalovirus exposure and HLA in healthy donors. Overall study results and limits: Within the 120 or so validation repertoires, first-cohort TCR clusters tended to co-occur, according to a later analysis. The classifier, whose performance was assessed in both the original and validation cohorts, reportedly diagnosed cytomegalovirus status with high specificity and sensitivity.

Germline V CDR1 and CDR2: SGDLS, YYNGEE. V trimming: 0 bases; J trimming: 8 bases; junction bases outside the gene matches: 11. The CDR3 is made up of 17 amino acids. The table came from immunoSEQ multiplex PCR; TCRdb's copy has only in-frame clones and leaves some out. The sample yields 330,000 or so clones, 75% to 90% seen once. This TCR was sampled from a woman aged 18-29 years in good health and CMV-seronegative. The sample was PBMCs. V usage is TRBV9 and J usage is TRBJ2-1; 10 bases match TRBD2. The CDR3 region is CASSVGTGTSERDEQFF. CDR3 DNA sequence: TGTGCCAGCAGCGTAGGGACCGGGACTAGCGAAAGAGATGAGCAGTTCTTC.